The subject of this entry is one T cell receptor (beta chain). Individuals drawn from 24 US areas were about 18 to 90 years old. Clinical histories supplied by participants themselves formed the basis of cohort assignment. Two negative PCRs, clearance, or symptom resolution were required of recovered Cohort 3 donors. The V gene's germline CDR1 is KGHSH and CDR2 LQKENI. This CDR3 spans 16 amino acids. J lost 3 bases, V lost 5 bases, and 11 bases had no gene match. Profiling relied on immunoSEQ multiplex PCR, and the TCRdb table lists in-frame clones only, not all of them. The repertoire holds around 150,000 clones, with approximately 87% as singletons. The data belong to a study of blood T cell repertoires in COVID-19.

The V gene is TRBV18, the J gene TRBJ2-5; 8 bases are shared with TRBD1. This sequence originates from a woman between 50 and 59 years old who had recovered from COVID-19. The sample consisted of PBMCs or T cells enriched from blood (not recorded which). The CDR3 coding sequence is TGTGCCAGCTCATCACAACCGGGACAGGTTGAAGAGACCCAGTACTTC. Protein sequence: CASSSQPGQVEETQYF.